These 32 T cell receptor beta chains share one sample of origin, sequenced in a study of cytomegalovirus exposure and HLA in healthy donors. In the PCR, 60 Vbeta and 13 Jbeta primers were used. Using immunoSEQ multiplex PCR, the repertoire was profiled, and TCRdb retains in-frame clones only, with some absent. The sample has roughly 120,000 clones, 55% to 75% seen once. The specimen was PBMCs. The receptors derive from a man aged 25-45 years in good health and CMV-seropositive.

The chain is built from TRBV28 and TRBJ1-4; 7 nucleotides line up with TRBD1. This CDR3 is 19 amino acids long. J gave up 1 base and V 4 bases, and 15 bases lay outside the gene matches. Germline V gene data show CDR1 as MDHEN and CDR2 as SYDVKM. CDR3 protein: CASSYGEGGQPGTNEKLFF. The DNA for the CDR3 is TGTGCCAGCAGTTACGGTGAGGGGGGACAGCCAGGAACTAATGAAAAACTGTTTTTT.

There are a few counts of this clone. The CDR3 nucleotides read TGCGCCAGCAGCCAAGGGTGGGGGACTAGCGGGAGGGCGGGTGAGCAGTTCTTC. This codes for CASSQGWGTSGRAGEQFF. The V call is TRBV4-3, the J call TRBJ2-1; the match to TRBD2 covers 16 bases. Losses at the gene ends were 1 base for V and 9 bases for J; bases not matched to a gene: 9. The germline V gene encodes CDR1 LGHNA and CDR2 YSLEER. The CDR3 length is 18 residues.

The V call is TRBV6-5, the J call TRBJ1-2; D unresolved. Trimming removed 0 bases from V and 4 bases from J, with 9 bases in between. The CDR3 length is 14 residues. Germline-derived CDR1 and CDR2 are MNHEY and SVGAGI. The CDR3 loop reads CASSYSRGSYGYTF. Written as DNA, the CDR3 is TGTGCCAGCAGTTACTCTCGGGGATCCTATGGCTACACCTTC.

The chain links TRBV2 to TRBJ1-5; D may be TRBD1 (5 bases). The CDR3 extends over 12 amino acids. Deletions cut 8 bases from V and 6 bases from J, with 11 bases between. The V gene's germline CDR1 is SNHLY and CDR2 FYNNEI. This CDR3 reads CASRGLGQPQHF. The CDR3 DNA is TGTGCCAGCCGGGGGTTAGGTCAGCCCCAGCATTTT.

This clone has a single count. The V and J genes are TRBV5-1 and TRBJ2-2; 11 nucleotides match TRBD1. The CDR3 has 16 amino acids. Losses at the gene ends were 0 bases for V and 4 bases for J; bases not matched to a gene: 2. CDR1 is SGHRS and CDR2 is YFSETQ in the germline V gene. The CDR3 DNA reads TGCGCCAGCAGCTTGGCCGGGACAGGGGGCACCGGGGAGCTGTTTTTT. Protein: CASSLAGTGGTGELFF.

This chain joins TRBV10-2 and TRBJ2-7; maybe TRBD1 (5 bases). The germline V and J ends were trimmed by 3 bases and 0 bases, with 9 bases remaining between them. The germline gives CDR1 WSHSY, CDR2 SAAADI. The CDR3 length is 14 residues. CDR3 in amino acids: CASSDQGNSYEQYF. In nucleotides, the CDR3 is TGCGCCAGCAGTGATCAGGGCAACTCCTACGAGCAGTACTTC.

The chain links TRBV5-8 to TRBJ2-1; TRBD2 matches 13 bases. V lost 4 bases to trimming and J lost 10 bases; unmatched junction nucleotides: 8. The CDR3 is 15 residues long. Germline V gives CDR1 SGHTS, CDR2 YDEGEE. The CDR3 protein is CASSRPGLAGNEQFF. The CDR3 DNA sequence: TGTGCCAGCAGCCGACCGGGACTAGCGGGAAACGAGCAGTTCTTC.

Only a few counts were recorded for this clone. CDR3 DNA: TGTGCCAGCAGTGAAGGGGCAGACACCGGGGAGCTGTTTTTT. Residues: CASSEGADTGELFF. This sequence joins TRBV6-1 and TRBJ2-2, with D unresolved. The CDR3 totals 14 residues. The germline CDR1 and CDR2 sequences are MNHNS and SASEGT. The ends were cut back, 1 base at V and 3 bases at J, with 6 bases in the middle.

The chain uses TRBV21-1 and TRBJ2-7; the DNA was not compared with TRBD2, the D call given in the table. TRBV21-1 is annotated as a pseudogene. CDR3 length equals 17 residues. The CDR3 loop is CASSKGGRGTGVYEQYF. DNA of the CDR3: TGTGCCAGCAGCAAAGGTGGGAGGGGGACGGGAGTGTACGAGCAGTACTTC.

The gene calls are TRBV2 and TRBJ2-1; 7 bases line up with TRBD2. CDR3 length equals 18 residues. V gave up 6 bases and J gave up 5 bases; unmatched junction bases: 19. Germline CDR1 reads SNHLY; CDR2 reads FYNNEI. The CDR3 sequence: CASRGGSFTGGPHNEQFF. CDR3 coding DNA: TGTGCCAGCAGAGGAGGGTCCTTTACGGGAGGTCCCCACAATGAGCAGTTCTTC.

This chain joins TRBV6-5 and TRBJ2-1; 7 nucleotides agree with TRBD2. With 6 bases clipped from V and 2 bases from J, the junction kept 7 bases outside the gene matches. Per germline, CDR1 MNHEY and CDR2 SVGAGI. This CDR3 is built from 15 residues. The CDR3 DNA sequence: TGTGCCAGCAGGGTAGCGGGTGACCCCTACAATGAGCAGTTCTTC. It specifies CASRVAGDPYNEQFF.

The table lists this clone with a few counts. The chain employs TRBV27 and TRBJ1-4, with TRBD1 matching over 9 bases. This CDR3 is built from 17 residues. The germline V gene encodes CDR1 MNHEY and CDR2 SMNVEV (reference sequence). J gave up 7 bases and V 6 bases, and 15 bases lay outside the gene matches. The CDR3 protein is CASRRTITGGQTEKLFF. The CDR3, as DNA: TGTGCCAGCAGGCGAACCATTACAGGGGGCCAGACTGAAAAACTGTTTTTT.

This clone was detected a few times. V and J are TRBV10-3 and TRBJ1-4; perhaps TRBD1 as D (5 bases). The CDR3 is 14 residues long. Germline V gene data show CDR1 as ENHRY and CDR2 as SYGVKD. V lost 2 bases to trimming and J lost 6 bases, with 10 bases between them. As DNA, the CDR3 is TGTGCCATCAGTGAGAGTAGGGGCTATGAAAAACTGTTTTTT. Translating gives CAISESRGYEKLFF.

The chain joins TRBV27 to TRBJ2-1; maybe TRBD2 (5 bases). Per the germline V gene, CDR1 is MNHEY and CDR2 is SMNVEV (reference sequence). Trimming took 5 bases from V and 0 from J, leaving 14 bases between them. The CDR3 has 16 amino acids. The CDR3 sequence is CASSRIGVLSYNEQFF. CDR3 bases: TGTGCCAGCAGTCGGATCGGGGTGCTCTCCTACAATGAGCAGTTCTTC.

The rearrangement links TRBV27 to TRBJ2-1, with 11 nucleotides matching TRBD1. This CDR3 comprises 14 residues. Germline-derived CDR1 and CDR2 are MNHEY and SMNVEV (reference sequence). Unmatched junction bases numbered 3, after V lost 5 bases and J lost 6 bases. The CDR3 reads CASSPGTGGNEQFF. CDR3 sequence (DNA): TGTGCCAGCAGTCCCGGGACAGGGGGCAATGAGCAGTTCTTC.

The chain couples TRBV4-2 to TRBJ2-1; 11 positions agree with TRBD2. Germline CDR1 and CDR2: LGHNA and YNFKEQ. This CDR3 is built from 18 residues. V was pared by 0 bases and J by 4 bases, with 8 bases of the junction left unmatched. CDR3 DNA sequence: TGTGCCAGCAGCCAAGACCCTAAGCTAGCGGGAGGTTACAATGAGCAGTTCTTC. Translating gives CASSQDPKLAGGYNEQFF.

The V and J genes are TRBV5-1 and TRBJ2-1, with TRBD2 identical over 7 bases. In germline, CDR1 is SGHRS, CDR2 YFSETQ. V lost 0 bases to trimming and J lost 0 bases; unmatched junction nucleotides: 6. This CDR3 region has 17 residues. The CDR3 here is CASSLGASGFSYNEQFF. DNA of the CDR3: TGCGCCAGCAGCTTGGGGGCTAGCGGTTTCTCCTACAATGAGCAGTTCTTC.

J is TRBJ2-7 and V is TRBV4-3, with 8 bases aligning to TRBD2. The CDR3 runs to 15 residues. Germline trimming cut 4 bases from V and 5 bases from J; bases unmatched to any gene: 10. Germline assignment: CDR1 LGHNA and CDR2 YSLEER. CDR3 in DNA: TGCGCCAGCAGCCCAACTGGGACTAGATTCCACGAGCAGTACTTC. Translating gives CASSPTGTRFHEQYF.

The chain couples TRBV5-8 to TRBJ2-7, with unresolved D. CDR1 is SGHTS and CDR2 is YDEGEE in the germline V gene. Trimming shortened V by 1 base and J by 11 bases, and 4 bases separated the two germline ends. There are 9 residues in the CDR3. CDR3 DNA: TGTGCCAGCAGCTTGAACAAGTACTTC. Its translation: CASSLNKYF.

J is TRBJ1-5 and V is TRBV27, with 9 bases fitting TRBD1. The CDR3 consists of 19 residues. The V gene end was trimmed by 1 base and the J gene end by 0 bases; junction bases not matched to a gene: 10. CDR1 and CDR2 from the germline V gene are MNHEY and SMNVEV (reference sequence). The CDR3 spells CASSLFAPGTGYSNQPQHF. In DNA form, the CDR3 reads TGTGCCAGCAGTTTATTCGCGCCAGGGACAGGGTATAGCAATCAGCCCCAGCATTTT.

This clone was observed a single time. The chain is built from TRBV18 and TRBJ2-3; 8 bases line up with TRBD2. J gave up 0 bases and V 2 bases, and 1 base lay outside the gene matches. The CDR3 spans 15 residues. The germline V gene has CDR1 KGHSH and CDR2 LQKENI. The DNA for the CDR3 is TGTGCCAGCTCACCAAGACTAGCGAGCACAGATACGCAGTATTTT. This codes for CASSPRLASTDTQYF.

J is TRBJ1-5 and V is TRBV6-4; 7 positions agree with TRBD1. Germline trimming cut 3 bases from V and 5 bases from J; bases unmatched to any gene: 7. Germline V gene sequence: CDR1 MRHNA, CDR2 SNTAGT. The CDR3 sequence is 15 residues long. Here the CDR3 DNA reads TGTGCCAGCAGTGAAGAGGGGGCGGGCTATCAGCCCCAGCATTTT. Translated, it gives CASSEEGAGYQPQHF.

This clone was seen just once. The chain has TRBV29-1 and TRBJ1-1; 9 bases line up with TRBD1. With V trimmed by 6 bases and J by 7 bases, 9 bases remained unmatched. CDR1 is SQVTM and CDR2 is ANQGSEA in the germline V gene. This CDR3 has 13 amino acids. DNA for the CDR3: TGCAGCGTCAAGACAGGGGGAGATGGTGAAGCTTTCTTT. Its protein is CSVKTGGDGEAFF.

The rearrangement links TRBV18 to TRBJ2-1, with D possibly TRBD2 on 5 matching bases. Trimming removed 3 bases from V and 6 bases from J, with 18 bases in between. CDR3 length equals 16 residues. CDR1 and CDR2 (germline): KGHSH, LQKENI. CDR3 nucleotides: TGTGCCAGCTCACCGCAATTACCGGGATACGTCAATGAGCAGTTCTTC. Its protein product is CASSPQLPGYVNEQFF.

The gene calls are TRBV4-2 and TRBJ2-1; a weak D match, TRBD2 (6 bases). This CDR3 is 14 amino acids long. Germline values: CDR1 LGHNA, CDR2 YNFKEQ. V dropped 3 bases and J dropped 5 bases, with 11 bases sitting between them. CDR3 sequence reads: CASSHPGGHNEQFF. The CDR3, as DNA: TGTGCCAGCAGCCATCCCGGGGGACACAATGAGCAGTTCTTC.

The J gene is TRBJ1-1, the V gene TRBV29-1; 7 bases agree with TRBD1. The trim removed 6 bases at V and 2 bases at J, leaving 9 bases unmatched. The CDR3 consists of 14 residues. Germline values: CDR1 SQVTM, CDR2 ANQGSEA. The DNA for the CDR3 is TGCAGCGTCGGCCAGACAGGGTATAACACTGAAGCTTTCTTT. It codes for CSVGQTGYNTEAFF.

J is TRBJ2-7 and V is TRBV7-9, with TRBD2 matching over 7 bases. The J segment lost 3 bases and the V segment lost 3 bases, leaving 5 bases of the junction unmatched. The germline V gene has CDR1 SEHNR and CDR2 FQNEAQ (reference sequence). The CDR3 contains 14 residues. DNA of the CDR3: TGTGCCAGCAGCTTCCCCGGACTAGTCTACGAGCAGTACTTC. This encodes CASSFPGLVYEQYF.

The chain is built from TRBV19 and TRBJ1-1, with D unclear. V lost 1 base, J lost 11 bases, and 14 bases lay in between. Germline V gives CDR1 LNHDA, CDR2 SQIVND (reference sequence). The length of the CDR3 is 13 residues. CDR3 DNA: TGTGCCAGTAGTATAGGAATACCCGGGAATGCTTTCTTT. Residues: CASSIGIPGNAFF.

The sample holds a few counts of this clone. The CDR3 nucleotides are TGTGCCAGCAGCTTGGCCGGGAACCCAGTAGGGTACTTC. Translation gives CASSLAGNPVGYF. This chain links TRBV5-4 with TRBJ2-7, with TRBD2 as a possible D gene (5 bases). This CDR3 region has 13 residues. The V end lost 0 bases, the J end lost 12 bases, and 16 bases lay between the germline ends. Per the germline V gene, CDR1 is SGHNT and CDR2 is YYREEE (reference sequence).

This clone has only a few counts. This chain joins TRBV28 and TRBJ2-7; 11 positions match TRBD2. This CDR3 is built from 17 residues. The ends lost 3 bases at V and 2 bases at J; junction bases unmatched: 9. Germline V lookup: CDR1 MDHEN, CDR2 SYDVKM. The CDR3 reads CASSFPGLAAPAYEQYF. The CDR3 DNA reads TGTGCCAGCAGTTTTCCGGGACTAGCGGCCCCGGCCTACGAGCAGTACTTC.

This clone has only a few counts. The V call is TRBV10-3, the J call TRBJ2-5; perhaps TRBD1 as D (6 bases). The closer fit of TRBJ2-7 to the DNA end suggests the J call may be wrong. This CDR3 spans 13 amino acids. CDR1 and CDR2 from the germline V gene are ENHRY and SYGVKD. The CDR3 nucleotides read TGTGCCACCGCAGGGGATCCTTCCTACGAGCAGTACTTC. Protein product: CATAGDPSYEQYF.

The chain joins TRBV5-6 to TRBJ1-4; D is perhaps TRBD1 (5 bases). The germline V and J ends were trimmed by 0 bases and 4 bases, with 7 bases remaining between them. Germline V gene lookup returns CDR1 SGHDT and CDR2 YYEEEE. This CDR3 spans 14 amino acids. The CDR3 region has the DNA TGTGCCAGCAGCTTGGGACAGAATAATGAAAAACTGTTTTTT. This encodes CASSLGQNNEKLFF.